This note documents a single TCR beta chain sequence. The target antigen is unknown. At the Johns Hopkins FTIC core, DNA taken from cultured CD4+ T cells was sequenced by way of the Oncomine TCR Beta short-read assay. In TCRdb, the PCR reads were re-called with MiXCR into one record per CDR3 protein. The profile shows tens of thousands of distinct CDR3 sequences, about three quarters of them singletons. Unmatched junction bases numbered 11, after V lost 5 bases and J lost 4 bases. Germline V gives CDR1 DFQATT, CDR2 SNEGSKA (reference sequence). The length of the CDR3 is 14 residues. The data stem from a study of vaccination and CD4 T cells after COVID-19. Study at large: As their vaccination, participants received two doses of either BNT162b2 or mRNA-1273 vaccine. Researchers treated cells with overlapping spike peptides taken from SARS-CoV-2, HCoV-NL63, HCoV-OC43 and HCoV-229E. Sampling after COVID took place at a median of 101 days (range 35 to 161) following diagnosis.

The treatment here: roughly 10-day PBMC culture with coronavirus spike peptide pools or control peptides (ViraFEST assay). Overall study results and limits: In convalescent patients, 304 of 307 vaccine-specific clones were spike mono-reactive.

Sample: CD4+ T cells from blood, cultured in vitro. This TCR was recovered from a human donor who had recovered from COVID-19. The rearrangement links TRBV20-1 to TRBJ2-7, with 7 bases lining up with TRBD2. Here the CDR3 reads CSAPKRWGGYEQYF. The CDR3 coding sequence is TGCAGTGCTCCGAAGCGTTGGGGGGGGTACGAGCAGTACTTC.